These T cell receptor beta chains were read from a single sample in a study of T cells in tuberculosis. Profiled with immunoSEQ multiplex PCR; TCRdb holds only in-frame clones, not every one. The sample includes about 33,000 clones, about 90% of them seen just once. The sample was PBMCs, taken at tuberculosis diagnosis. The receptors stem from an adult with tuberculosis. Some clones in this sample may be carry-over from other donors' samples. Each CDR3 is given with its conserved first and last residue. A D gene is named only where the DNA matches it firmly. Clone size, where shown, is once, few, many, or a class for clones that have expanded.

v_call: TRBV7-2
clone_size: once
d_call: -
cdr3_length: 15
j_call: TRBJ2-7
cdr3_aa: CASSFTGLLMYEQYF
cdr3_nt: TGTGCCAGCAGCTTCACAGGGTTACTTATGTACGAGCAGTACTTC

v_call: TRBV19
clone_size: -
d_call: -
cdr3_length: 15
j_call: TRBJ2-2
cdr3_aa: CATRTSSANTGELFF
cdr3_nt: TGTGCCACCCGCACTTCCTCCGCGAACACCGGGGAGCTGTTTTTT

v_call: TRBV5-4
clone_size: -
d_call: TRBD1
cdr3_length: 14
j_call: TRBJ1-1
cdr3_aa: CEARHGTVNTEAFF
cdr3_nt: TGTGAAGCCCGCCACGGGACAGTGAACACTGAAGCTTTCTTT

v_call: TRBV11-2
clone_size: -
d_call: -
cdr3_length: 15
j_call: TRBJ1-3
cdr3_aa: CASSPFGGSGNTIYF
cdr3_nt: TGTGCCAGCAGTCCCTTCGGGGGATCTGGAAACACCATATATTTT

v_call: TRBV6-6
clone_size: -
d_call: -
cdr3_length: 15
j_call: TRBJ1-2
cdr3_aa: CASSYTKSEGYGYTF
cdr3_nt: TGTGCCAGCAGTTACACCAAGTCGGAGGGCTATGGCTACACCTTC

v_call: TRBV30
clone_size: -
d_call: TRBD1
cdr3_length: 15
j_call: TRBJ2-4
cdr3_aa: CAWSGEQGAKNIQYF
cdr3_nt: TGTGCCTGGAGTGGCGAACAGGGGGCCAAAAACATTCAGTACTTC

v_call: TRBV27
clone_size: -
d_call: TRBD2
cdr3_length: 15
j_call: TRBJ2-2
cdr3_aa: CASSPSGRYTGELFF
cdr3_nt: TGTGCCAGCAGTCCTAGCGGGAGGTACACCGGGGAGCTGTTTTTT

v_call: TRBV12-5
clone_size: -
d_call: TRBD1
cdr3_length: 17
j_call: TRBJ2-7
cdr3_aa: CASGARQQGQGRYEQYF
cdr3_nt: TGTGCTAGTGGTGCAAGGCAGCAGGGACAGGGACGTTACGAGCAGTACTTC

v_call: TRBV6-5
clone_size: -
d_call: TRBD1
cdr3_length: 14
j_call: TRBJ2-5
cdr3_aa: CASSLTGDQETQYF
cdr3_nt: TGTGCCAGCAGCTTGACAGGGGACCAAGAGACCCAGTACTTC

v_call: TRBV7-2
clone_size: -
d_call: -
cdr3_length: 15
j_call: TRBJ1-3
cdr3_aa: CASSLDTGAGNTIYF
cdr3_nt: TGTGCCAGCAGCTTAGACACAGGCGCTGGAAACACCATATATTTT

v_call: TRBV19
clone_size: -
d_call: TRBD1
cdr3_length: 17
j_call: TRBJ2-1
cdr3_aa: CASSRSTGTGFYNEQFF
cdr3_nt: TGTGCCAGTAGTAGGTCGACCGGGACAGGGTTCTACAATGAGCAGTTCTTC

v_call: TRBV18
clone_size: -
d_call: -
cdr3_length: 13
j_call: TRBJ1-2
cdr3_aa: CASFNQVTGGYTF
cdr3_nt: TGTGCCAGCTTTAATCAGGTCACAGGTGGCTACACCTTC

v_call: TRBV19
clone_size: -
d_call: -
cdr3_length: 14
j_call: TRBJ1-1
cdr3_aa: CASSIYATNTEAFF
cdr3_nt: TGTGCCAGTAGTATCTACGCTACGAACACTGAAGCTTTCTTT

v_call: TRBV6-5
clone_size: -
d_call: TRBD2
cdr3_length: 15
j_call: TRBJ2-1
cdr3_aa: CASGWTSGLANEQFF
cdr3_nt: TGTGCCAGCGGATGGACCAGTGGACTAGCCAATGAGCAGTTCTTC

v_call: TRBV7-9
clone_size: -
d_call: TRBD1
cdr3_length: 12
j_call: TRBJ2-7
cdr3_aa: CASSPETGGQYF
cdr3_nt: TGTGCCAGCAGCCCCGAAACAGGGGGGCAGTACTTC

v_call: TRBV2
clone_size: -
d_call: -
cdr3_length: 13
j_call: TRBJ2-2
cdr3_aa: CASRPGWAGELFF
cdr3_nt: TGTGCCAGCAGGCCAGGTTGGGCCGGGGAGCTGTTTTTT

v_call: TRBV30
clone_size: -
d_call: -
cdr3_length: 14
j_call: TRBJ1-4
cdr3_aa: CAWSSGRANEKLFF
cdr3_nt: TGTGCCTGGAGTAGCGGTAGGGCTAATGAAAAACTGTTTTTT

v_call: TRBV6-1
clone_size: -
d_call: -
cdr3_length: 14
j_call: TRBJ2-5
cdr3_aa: CASSPSRPTGTQYF
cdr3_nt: TGTGCCAGCAGTCCTTCACGCCCCACGGGGACCCAGTACTTC

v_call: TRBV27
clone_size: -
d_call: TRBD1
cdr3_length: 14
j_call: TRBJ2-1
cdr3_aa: CASTRGRSYNEQFF
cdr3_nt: TGTGCCAGCACCAGGGGGAGATCCTACAATGAGCAGTTCTTC

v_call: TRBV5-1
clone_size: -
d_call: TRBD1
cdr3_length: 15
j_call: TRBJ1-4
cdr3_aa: CASSTRQGVGEKLFF
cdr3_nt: TGCGCCAGCAGCACCAGACAGGGGGTGGGTGAAAAACTGTTTTTT

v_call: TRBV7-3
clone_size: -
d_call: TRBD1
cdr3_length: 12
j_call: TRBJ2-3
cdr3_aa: CASSQGQGTQYF
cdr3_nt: TGTGCCAGCAGCCAAGGACAGGGTACGCAGTATTTT

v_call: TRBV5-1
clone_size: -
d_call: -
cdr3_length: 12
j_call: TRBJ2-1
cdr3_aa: CASSLVDNEQFF
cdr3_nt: TGCGCCAGCAGCCTCGTTGACAATGAGCAGTTCTTC

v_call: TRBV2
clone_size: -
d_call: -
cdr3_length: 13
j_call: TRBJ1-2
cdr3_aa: CASQVLAGNGYTF
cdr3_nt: TGTGCCAGCCAGGTCTTAGCGGGGAATGGCTACACCTTC

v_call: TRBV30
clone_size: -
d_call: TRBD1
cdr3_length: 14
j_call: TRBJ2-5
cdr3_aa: CAWSGGGDLETQYF
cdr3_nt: TGTGCCTGGAGTGGAGGGGGCGACCTGGAGACCCAGTACTTC

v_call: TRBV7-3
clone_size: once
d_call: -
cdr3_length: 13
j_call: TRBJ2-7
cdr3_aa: CASSFEGGYEQYF
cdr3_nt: TGTGCCAGCAGCTTTGAAGGGGGCTACGAGCAGTACTTC

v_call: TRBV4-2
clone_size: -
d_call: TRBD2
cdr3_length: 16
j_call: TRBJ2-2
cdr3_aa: CASSSSSGGLWGELFF
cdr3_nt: TGTGCCAGCAGTTCGTCCAGCGGGGGACTCTGGGGGGAGCTGTTTTTT

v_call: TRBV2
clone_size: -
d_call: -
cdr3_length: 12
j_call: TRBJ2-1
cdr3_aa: CASLPGYNEQFF
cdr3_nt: TGTGCCAGCCTACCAGGATACAATGAGCAGTTCTTC